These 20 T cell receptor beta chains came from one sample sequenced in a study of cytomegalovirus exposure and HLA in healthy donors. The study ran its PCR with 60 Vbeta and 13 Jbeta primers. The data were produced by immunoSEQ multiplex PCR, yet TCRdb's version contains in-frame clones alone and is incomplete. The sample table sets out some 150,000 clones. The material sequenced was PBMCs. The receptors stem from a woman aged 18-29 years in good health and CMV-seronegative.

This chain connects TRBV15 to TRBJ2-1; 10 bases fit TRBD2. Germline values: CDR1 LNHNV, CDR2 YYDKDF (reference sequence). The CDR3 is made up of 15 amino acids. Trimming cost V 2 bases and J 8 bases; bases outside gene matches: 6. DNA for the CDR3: TGTGCCACCAGCAGAACCCTAGCGGGAGTGGATGAGCAGTTCTTC. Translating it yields CATSRTLAGVDEQFF.

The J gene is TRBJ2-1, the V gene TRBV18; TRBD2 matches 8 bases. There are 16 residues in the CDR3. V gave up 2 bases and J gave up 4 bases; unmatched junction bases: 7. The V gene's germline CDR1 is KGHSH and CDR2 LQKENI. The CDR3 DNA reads TGTGCCAGCTCACCATTGGGTAGCGGGGAATACAATGAGCAGTTCTTC. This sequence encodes CASSPLGSGEYNEQFF.

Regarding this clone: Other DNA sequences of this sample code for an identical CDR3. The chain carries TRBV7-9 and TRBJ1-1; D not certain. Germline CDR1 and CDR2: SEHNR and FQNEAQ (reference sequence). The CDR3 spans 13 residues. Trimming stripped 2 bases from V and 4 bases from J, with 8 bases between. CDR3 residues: CASSLSEGTEAFF. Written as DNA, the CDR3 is TGTGCCAGCAGCTTATCTGAGGGCACTGAAGCTTTCTTT.

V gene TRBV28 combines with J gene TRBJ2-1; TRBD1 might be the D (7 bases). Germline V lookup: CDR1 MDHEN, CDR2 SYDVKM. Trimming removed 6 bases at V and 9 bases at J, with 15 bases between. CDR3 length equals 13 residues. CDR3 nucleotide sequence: TGTGCCAGCAGAGGGGCGGAGGGGGCTGAGCAGTTCTTC. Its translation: CASRGAEGAEQFF.

The CDR3 DNA reads TGTGCCATCAGTGATGACCCCAGCCTCACGCGACAGGGAGGTAGCACAGATACGCAGTATTTT. Encoded protein: CAISDDPSLTRQGGSTDTQYF. The chain employs TRBV10-3 and TRBJ2-3, with a possible D match to TRBD1 (7 bases). Germline CDR1 and CDR2: ENHRY and SYGVKD. V gave up 3 bases and J gave up 0 bases, with 28 bases separating them. The CDR3 has 21 residues.

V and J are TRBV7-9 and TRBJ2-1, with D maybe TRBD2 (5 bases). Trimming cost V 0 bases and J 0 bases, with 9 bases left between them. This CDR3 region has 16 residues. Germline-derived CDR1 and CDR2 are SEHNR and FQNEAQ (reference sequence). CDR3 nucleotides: TGTGCCAGCAGCTTAGCGGGAGCTAGCTCCTACAATGAGCAGTTCTTC. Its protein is CASSLAGASSYNEQFF.

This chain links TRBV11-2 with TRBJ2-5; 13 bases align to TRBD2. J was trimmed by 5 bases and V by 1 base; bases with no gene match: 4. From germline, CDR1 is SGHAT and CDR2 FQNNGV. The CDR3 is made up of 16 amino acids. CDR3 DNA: TGTGCCAGCAGCTTAGGGACTAGCGGGAGTGTTGAGACCCAGTACTTC. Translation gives CASSLGTSGSVETQYF.

CDR3 coding DNA: TGTGCCAGCAGCGAAATTCGGGGAGAGACCCAGTACTTC. Translating it yields CASSEIRGETQYF. The V and J genes are TRBV7-7 and TRBJ2-5; D is possibly TRBD2 (5 bases). Germline values: CDR1 SSHAT, CDR2 FNYEAQ (reference sequence). The V end was cut by 5 bases, the J end by 4 bases, with 11 bases between. The CDR3 runs to 13 residues.

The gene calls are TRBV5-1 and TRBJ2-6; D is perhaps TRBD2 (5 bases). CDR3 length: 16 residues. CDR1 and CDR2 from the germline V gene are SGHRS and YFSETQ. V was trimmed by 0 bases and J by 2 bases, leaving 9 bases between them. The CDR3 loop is CASSLAPGTGANVLTF. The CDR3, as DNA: TGCGCCAGCAGCTTGGCCCCGGGAACTGGGGCCAACGTCCTGACTTTC.

This CDR3 is CASSVGLAGRRETQYF. CDR3 coding DNA: TGTGCCAGCAGCGTAGGGCTAGCGGGAAGGAGAGAGACCCAGTACTTC. The chain couples TRBV9 to TRBJ2-5, with 9 bases lining up with TRBD2. The germline V gene has CDR1 SGDLS and CDR2 YYNGEE. CDR3 size: 16 residues. Trimming removed 0 bases from V and 4 bases from J; junction bases left unmatched: 7.

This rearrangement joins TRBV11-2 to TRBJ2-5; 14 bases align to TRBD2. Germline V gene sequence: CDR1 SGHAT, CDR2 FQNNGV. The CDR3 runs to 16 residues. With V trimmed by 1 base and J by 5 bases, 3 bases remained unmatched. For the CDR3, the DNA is TGTGCCAGCAGCTTAGTCCGGACTAGCGGGAGGGAGACCCAGTACTTC. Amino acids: CASSLVRTSGRETQYF. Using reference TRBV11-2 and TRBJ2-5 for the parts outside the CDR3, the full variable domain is EAGVAQSPRYKIIEKRQSVAFWCNPISGHATLYWYQQILGQGPKLLIQFQNNGVVDDSQLPKDRFSAERLKGVDSTLKIQPAKLEDSAVYLCASSLVRTSGRETQYFGPGTRLLVL.

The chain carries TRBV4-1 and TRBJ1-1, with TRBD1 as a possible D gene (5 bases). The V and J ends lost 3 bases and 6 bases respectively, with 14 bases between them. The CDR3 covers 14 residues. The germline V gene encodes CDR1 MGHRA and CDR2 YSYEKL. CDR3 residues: CASSHVGREAEAFF. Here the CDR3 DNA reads TGCGCCAGCAGCCATGTGGGCAGGGAGGCTGAAGCTTTCTTT.

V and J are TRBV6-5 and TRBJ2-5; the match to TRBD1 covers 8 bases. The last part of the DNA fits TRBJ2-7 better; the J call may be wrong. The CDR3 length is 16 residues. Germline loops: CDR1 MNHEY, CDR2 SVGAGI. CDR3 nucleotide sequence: TGTGCCAGCAGTTACTTTTCAGGACAGGGTGCCTACGAGCAGTACTTC. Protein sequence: CASSYFSGQGAYEQYF.

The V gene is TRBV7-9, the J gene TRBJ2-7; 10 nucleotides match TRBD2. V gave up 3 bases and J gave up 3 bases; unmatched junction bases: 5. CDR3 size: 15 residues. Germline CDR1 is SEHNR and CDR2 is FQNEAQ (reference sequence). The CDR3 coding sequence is TGTGCCAGCAGCTTCCGGACTAGCGGAAGCTACGAGCAGTACTTC. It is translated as CASSFRTSGSYEQYF.

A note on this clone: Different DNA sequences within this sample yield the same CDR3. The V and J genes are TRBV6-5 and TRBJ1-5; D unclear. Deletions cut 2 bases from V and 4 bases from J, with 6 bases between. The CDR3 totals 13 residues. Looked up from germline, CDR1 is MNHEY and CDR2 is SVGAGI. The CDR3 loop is CASSYSLNQPQHF. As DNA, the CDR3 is TGTGCCAGCAGTTACAGCCTAAATCAGCCCCAGCATTTT.

CDR3 nucleotides: TGTGCCAGCAGCTTAGAACGCACAGAAAGTCGGGACAAAAGCTCCTACGAGCAGTACTTC. Protein sequence: CASSLERTESRDKSSYEQYF. V gene TRBV11-2 combines with J gene TRBJ2-7, with TRBD1 as a possible D gene (6 bases). There are 20 residues in the CDR3. With 0 bases removed from V and 0 bases from J, the gap between germline ends came to 24 bases. Germline-derived CDR1 and CDR2 are SGHAT and FQNNGV. Complete variable domain (other parts from reference TRBV11-2 and TRBJ2-7): EAGVAQSPRYKIIEKRQSVAFWCNPISGHATLYWYQQILGQGPKLLIQFQNNGVVDDSQLPKDRFSAERLKGVDSTLKIQPAKLEDSAVYLCASSLERTESRDKSSYEQYFGPGTRLTVT.

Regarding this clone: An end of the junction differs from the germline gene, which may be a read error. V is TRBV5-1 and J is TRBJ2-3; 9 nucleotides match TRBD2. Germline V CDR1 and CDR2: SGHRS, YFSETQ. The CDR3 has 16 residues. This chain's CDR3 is CVSSLDAGGRTDTQYF. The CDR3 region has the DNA TGCGTCAGCAGCTTGGACGCGGGAGGGCGGACAGATACGCAGTATTTT.

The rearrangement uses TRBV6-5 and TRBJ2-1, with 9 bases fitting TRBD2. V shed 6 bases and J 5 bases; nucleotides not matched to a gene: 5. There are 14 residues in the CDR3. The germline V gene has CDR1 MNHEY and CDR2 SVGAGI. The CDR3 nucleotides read TGTGCCAGCAGCCTTAGCGGGGGTCACAATGAGCAGTTCTTC. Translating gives CASSLSGGHNEQFF.

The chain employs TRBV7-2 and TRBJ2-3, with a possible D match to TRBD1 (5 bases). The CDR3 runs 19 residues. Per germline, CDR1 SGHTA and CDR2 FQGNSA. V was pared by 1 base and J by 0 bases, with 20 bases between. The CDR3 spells CASSLGYGQSLSSTDTQYF. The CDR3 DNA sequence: TGTGCCAGCAGCTTAGGTTATGGACAATCCCTTTCTAGCACAGATACGCAGTATTTT.

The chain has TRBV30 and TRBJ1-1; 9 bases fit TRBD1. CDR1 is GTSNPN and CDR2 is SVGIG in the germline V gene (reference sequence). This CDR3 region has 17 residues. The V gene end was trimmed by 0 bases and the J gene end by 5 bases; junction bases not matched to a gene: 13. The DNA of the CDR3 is TGTGCCTGGAGTGTACGAGGTTTGGGGACAGGGTTTACTGAAGCTTTCTTT. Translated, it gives CAWSVRGLGTGFTEAFF. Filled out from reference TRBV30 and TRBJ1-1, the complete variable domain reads SQTIHQWPATLVQPVGSPLSLECTVEGTSNPNLYWYRQAAGRGLQLLFYSVGIGQISSEVPQNLSASRPQDRQFILSSKKLLLSDSGFYLCAWSVRGLGTGFTEAFFGQGTRLTVV.